Described below is a single T cell receptor (beta chain) sequence and its context. Its specificity is not known. The junction does not match germline at one end; this may be a read error. This sample was included in a study of tumor-infiltrating lymphocytes in primary liver carcinoma. Study overall: These patients were men and women whose ages were 30 to 69 years.

TCR beta cDNA came from roughly 450 ng total RNA, primed with a constant-region primer. ARM-PCR was slightly modified, and three nested multiplex PCR rounds with it gave rise to the TCR beta libraries. TCRdb redid the calling of the multiplex PCR reads with MiXCR, one entry per CDR3 protein. Of tens of thousands of distinct CDR3 sequences listed, 72% are singletons. Co-extraction of RNA and DNA was performed on about 18-30 mg of unsorted bulk tissue. Study-wide findings and caveats: Overlap in tumor-adjacent and tumor-blood pairs fell below that of tumor region pairs.

Sequencing used liver tumor tissue from sampling region 1. The subset is: tumor region T1, superior pole. The sequence was collected from a middle-aged man with primary liver carcinoma and hepatitis B virus infection.

CDR3 sequence: CARSLGDRGLAGTQYF. CDR3 nucleotide sequence: TGTGCCAGGAGCTTGGGGGACAGGGGGTTGGCAGGTACGCAGTATTTT. The chain combines TRBV7-9 with TRBJ2-3; TRBD1 matches 11 bases. CDR3 length equals 16 residues. Germline CDR1 reads SEHNR; CDR2 reads FQNEAQ (reference sequence).